Listed below are T cell receptor beta chains from one sample, sequenced in a study of neurological immune-mediated disorders. One entry per CDR3 protein results from TCRdb running MiXCR on the 5' RACE reads. Here the sample spans 100,000 or so distinct CDR3 sequences, 3% to 4% being singletons. Input material: PBMCs. The receptors stem from a woman aged 18-29 years with multiple sclerosis. The CDR3 runs from the conserved cysteine through the conserved F or W. D genes are given only for firm matches. Size tells how often a clone was seen (once, few, many) or the class of an expanded clone, and some rows leave it out.

d_gene: .
abundance: many
v_gene: TRBV7-8
j_gene: TRBJ2-2
len: 14
CDR3aa: CASSPSVYTGELFF
CDR3nt: TGTGCCAGCAGCCCCTCGGTCTACACCGGGGAGCTGTTTTTT

d_gene: TRBD1
abundance: many
v_gene: TRBV6-5
j_gene: TRBJ1-1
len: 15
CDR3aa: CASTSWTGGNTEAFF
CDR3nt: TGTGCCAGCACCTCTTGGACAGGGGGGAACACTGAAGCTTTCTTT

d_gene: TRBD1
abundance: medium-sized
v_gene: TRBV20-1
j_gene: TRBJ2-7
len: 14
CDR3aa: CSAEGTDPLWEQYF
CDR3nt: TGCAGTGCCGAAGGGACAGATCCCCTTTGGGAGCAGTACTTC

d_gene: .
abundance: many
v_gene: TRBV20-1
j_gene: TRBJ2-7
len: 13
CDR3aa: CSAYDSSTYEQYF
CDR3nt: TGCAGTGCTTACGACAGTAGTACCTACGAGCAGTACTTC

d_gene: .
abundance: many
v_gene: TRBV12-3/TRBV12-4
j_gene: TRBJ1-1
len: 13
CDR3aa: CASSITGRTEAFF
CDR3nt: TGTGCCAGCAGTATAACGGGCCGCACTGAAGCTTTCTTT

d_gene: .
abundance: many
v_gene: TRBV6-2/TRBV6-3
j_gene: TRBJ2-2
len: 21
CDR3aa: CASTLKGTRTLKVGSTGELFF
CDR3nt: TGTGCCAGCACCCTCAAAGGTACCCGGACACTTAAGGTCGGAAGCACCGGGGAGCTGTTTTTT

d_gene: .
abundance: few
v_gene: TRBV10-3
j_gene: TRBJ1-1
len: 13
CDR3aa: CAISKQGNTEAFF
CDR3nt: TGTGCCATCAGTAAACAGGGGAACACTGAAGCTTTCTTT

d_gene: .
abundance: many
v_gene: TRBV7-6
j_gene: TRBJ1-5
len: 13
CDR3aa: CASSRGFGQPQHF
CDR3nt: TGTGCCAGCAGCCGGGGTTTTGGTCAGCCCCAGCATTTT

d_gene: .
abundance: many
v_gene: TRBV4-1
j_gene: TRBJ1-2
len: 15
CDR3aa: CASSQAGQGGYGYTF
CDR3nt: TGCGCCAGCAGCCAAGCCGGGCAGGGAGGCTATGGCTACACCTTC

d_gene: .
abundance: many
v_gene: TRBV5-1
j_gene: TRBJ2-3
len: 14
CDR3aa: CASSLTSDTDTQYF
CDR3nt: TGCGCCAGCAGCTTGACATCCGACACAGATACGCAGTATTTT

d_gene: .
abundance: many
v_gene: TRBV7-8
j_gene: TRBJ2-7
len: 14
CDR3aa: CASSSPPRSYEQYF
CDR3nt: TGTGCCAGCAGCTCCCCCCCCCGCTCCTACGAGCAGTACTTC

d_gene: .
abundance: many
v_gene: TRBV20-1
j_gene: TRBJ1-5
len: 15
CDR3aa: CSARGPGRDWQPQHF
CDR3nt: TGCAGTGCTAGAGGGCCCGGGAGGGATTGGCAGCCCCAGCATTTT

d_gene: TRBD1
abundance: many
v_gene: TRBV20-1
j_gene: TRBJ2-1
len: 12
CDR3aa: CSATGQGHQQFF
CDR3nt: TGCAGTGCTACCGGACAGGGACATCAGCAGTTCTTC

d_gene: .
abundance: many
v_gene: TRBV20-1
j_gene: TRBJ2-3
len: 11
CDR3aa: CSGLTTDTQYF
CDR3nt: TGCAGCGGACTAACCACAGATACGCAGTATTTT

d_gene: .
abundance: many
v_gene: TRBV5-1
j_gene: TRBJ2-7
len: 14
CDR3aa: CASTALGPSYEQYF
CDR3nt: TGCGCCAGCACCGCCCTAGGGCCCTCCTACGAGCAGTACTTC

d_gene: .
abundance: many
v_gene: TRBV20-1
j_gene: TRBJ1-1
len: 15
CDR3aa: CSARGMIGQNTEAFF
CDR3nt: TGCAGTGCTAGAGGGATGATCGGACAGAACACTGAAGCTTTCTTT

d_gene: .
abundance: many
v_gene: TRBV3-1
j_gene: TRBJ1-6
len: 15
CDR3aa: CASSPTASNNSPLHF
CDR3nt: TGTGCCAGCAGCCCAACAGCTTCTAATAATTCACCCCTCCACTTT

d_gene: TRBD2
abundance: few
v_gene: TRBV6-4
j_gene: TRBJ2-1
len: 14
CDR3aa: CASTKGTSCSEQFF
CDR3nt: TGTGCCAGCACCAAAGGGACTAGCTGTTCTGAGCAGTTCTTC

d_gene: .
abundance: many
v_gene: TRBV12-3/TRBV12-4
j_gene: TRBJ2-3
len: 16
CDR3aa: CASSSPWWANTDTQYF
CDR3nt: TGTGCCAGCAGTTCCCCTTGGTGGGCGAACACAGATACGCAGTATTTT

d_gene: TRBD1
abundance: many
v_gene: TRBV29-1
j_gene: TRBJ2-7
len: 14
CDR3aa: CSVETTGGLYEQYF
CDR3nt: TGCAGCGTTGAAACCACAGGGGGTCTCTACGAGCAGTACTTC

d_gene: TRBD1
abundance: many
v_gene: TRBV12-3/TRBV12-4
j_gene: TRBJ2-1
len: 17
CDR3aa: CASRRGPRDSPRNEQFF
CDR3nt: TGTGCCAGCAGGAGGGGGCCCCGGGACAGTCCTCGTAATGAGCAGTTCTTC

d_gene: .
abundance: many
v_gene: TRBV27
j_gene: TRBJ2-7
len: 15
CDR3aa: CASSSYRGTTYEQYF
CDR3nt: TGTGCCAGCAGTTCTTACAGGGGGACTACCTACGAGCAGTACTTC

d_gene: TRBD2
abundance: many
v_gene: TRBV5-1
j_gene: TRBJ2-1
len: 15
CDR3aa: CASSPRGSGVNEQFF
CDR3nt: TGCGCCAGCAGCCCCCGGGGTAGCGGGGTGAATGAGCAGTTCTTC

d_gene: .
abundance: many
v_gene: TRBV28
j_gene: TRBJ2-7
len: 12
CDR3aa: CASRGRGNEQYF
CDR3nt: TGTGCCAGCCGGGGCAGGGGAAACGAGCAGTACTTC

d_gene: TRBD2
abundance: many
v_gene: TRBV7-9
j_gene: TRBJ2-3
len: 15
CDR3aa: CASTYQGGETDTQYF
CDR3nt: TGTGCCAGCACTTACCAGGGAGGGGAGACGGATACGCAGTATTTT

d_gene: .
abundance: few
v_gene: TRBV5-1
j_gene: TRBJ1-1
len: 13
CDR3aa: CASSLAGQGPAFF
CDR3nt: TGCGCCAGCAGCTTGGCCGGTCAGGGACCAGCTTTCTTT

d_gene: TRBD1
abundance: many
v_gene: TRBV24-1
j_gene: TRBJ2-3
len: 13
CDR3aa: CATGGTGPDTQYF
CDR3nt: TGTGCCACCGGGGGGACAGGGCCCGATACGCAGTATTTT

d_gene: TRBD1
abundance: many
v_gene: TRBV20-1
j_gene: TRBJ2-2
len: 16
CDR3aa: CSATPTGAHYTGELFF
CDR3nt: TGCAGTGCTACCCCAACAGGGGCGCACTACACCGGGGAGCTGTTTTTT

d_gene: TRBD1
abundance: many
v_gene: TRBV6-6
j_gene: TRBJ2-4
len: 17
CDR3aa: CASSYQKGAKAKNIQYF
CDR3nt: TGTGCCAGCAGTTATCAAAAGGGGGCCAAAGCCAAAAACATTCAGTACTTC

d_gene: .
abundance: many
v_gene: TRBV29-1
j_gene: TRBJ1-2
len: 12
CDR3aa: CSDWVAGDGYTF
CDR3nt: TGCAGCGATTGGGTCGCCGGCGATGGCTACACCTTC

d_gene: .
abundance: many
v_gene: TRBV5-1
j_gene: TRBJ1-1
len: 15
CDR3aa: CASSLTGVLDTEAFF
CDR3nt: TGCGCCAGCAGCTTAACAGGTGTTCTGGACACTGAAGCTTTCTTT

d_gene: TRBD2
abundance: many
v_gene: TRBV12-3/TRBV12-4
j_gene: TRBJ2-5
len: 17
CDR3aa: CASSSSGLAGLQETQYF
CDR3nt: TGTGCCAGCAGTTCGAGTGGGCTAGCGGGCCTCCAAGAGACCCAGTACTTC

d_gene: .
abundance: many
v_gene: TRBV7-2
j_gene: TRBJ2-1
len: 13
CDR3aa: CASSGGLYNEQFF
CDR3nt: TGTGCCAGCAGCGGCGGACTTTACAATGAGCAGTTCTTC

d_gene: TRBD1
abundance: many
v_gene: TRBV29-1
j_gene: TRBJ2-1
len: 14
CDR3aa: CSILIPDRFNEQFF
CDR3nt: TGCAGCATTTTGATCCCGGACAGGTTCAATGAGCAGTTCTTC

d_gene: .
abundance: many
v_gene: TRBV11-2
j_gene: TRBJ1-1
len: 14
CDR3aa: CASSLLGQATEAFF
CDR3nt: TGTGCCAGCAGCCTCCTGGGGCAGGCCACTGAAGCTTTCTTT

d_gene: TRBD2
abundance: many
v_gene: TRBV20-1
j_gene: TRBJ2-7
len: 15
CDR3aa: CSASSTTSGSYEQYF
CDR3nt: TGCAGTGCTAGTTCTACGACTAGCGGATCCTACGAGCAGTACTTC

d_gene: .
abundance: many
v_gene: TRBV5-1
j_gene: TRBJ2-1
len: 15
CDR3aa: CASSLVTGVYNEQFF
CDR3nt: TGCGCCAGCAGCTTGGTAACGGGGGTCTACAATGAGCAGTTCTTC

d_gene: TRBD1
abundance: .
v_gene: TRBV29-1
j_gene: TRBJ2-1
len: 14
CDR3aa: CSVSRGQVIGEQFF
CDR3nt: TGCAGCGTTTCCCGGGGACAGGTAATCGGTGAGCAGTTCTTC

d_gene: TRBD1
abundance: many
v_gene: TRBV20-1
j_gene: TRBJ1-5
len: 13
CDR3aa: CSGGTAPNQPQHF
CDR3nt: TGCAGTGGTGGGACAGCACCCAATCAGCCCCAGCATTTT

d_gene: TRBD2
abundance: many
v_gene: TRBV3-1
j_gene: TRBJ2-1
len: 17
CDR3aa: CASSPVRASGKWDEQFF
CDR3nt: TGTGCCAGCAGCCCCGTCCGGGCTAGCGGGAAGTGGGATGAGCAGTTCTTC

d_gene: TRBD1
abundance: many
v_gene: TRBV7-6
j_gene: TRBJ2-1
len: 18
CDR3aa: CASTGQGAPSGRSPKQFF
CDR3nt: TGTGCCAGCACGGGACAGGGGGCGCCGAGCGGGAGGTCCCCTAAGCAGTTCTTC